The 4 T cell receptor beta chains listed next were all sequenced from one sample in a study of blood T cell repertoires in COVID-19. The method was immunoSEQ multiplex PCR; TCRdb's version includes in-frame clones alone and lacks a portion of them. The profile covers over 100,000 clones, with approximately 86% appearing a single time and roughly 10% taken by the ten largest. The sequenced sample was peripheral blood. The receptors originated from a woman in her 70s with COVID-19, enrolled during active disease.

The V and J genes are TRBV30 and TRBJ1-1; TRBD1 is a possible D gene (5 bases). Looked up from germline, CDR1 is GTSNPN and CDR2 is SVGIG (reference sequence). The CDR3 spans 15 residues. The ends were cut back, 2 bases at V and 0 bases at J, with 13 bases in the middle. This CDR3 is CAWSPELTVNTEAFF. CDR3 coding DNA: TGTGCCTGGAGTCCCGAACTGACAGTGAACACTGAAGCTTTCTTT.

The CDR3 is CAWSVGRTNEKLFF. The CDR3 DNA reads TGTGCCTGGAGTGTGGGGAGGACTAATGAAAAACTGTTTTTT. The rearrangement links TRBV30 to TRBJ1-4, with D uncertain. The CDR3 has 14 residues. Germline loops: CDR1 GTSNPN, CDR2 SVGIG (reference sequence). V was cut by 0 bases and J by 2 bases, with 7 bases left in between.

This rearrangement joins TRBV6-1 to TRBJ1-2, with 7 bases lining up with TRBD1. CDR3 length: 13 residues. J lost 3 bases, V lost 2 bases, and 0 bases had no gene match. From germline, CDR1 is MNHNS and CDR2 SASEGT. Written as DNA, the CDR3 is TGTGCCAGCAGTGAAACAGGGGACTATGGCTACACCTTC. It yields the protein CASSETGDYGYTF.

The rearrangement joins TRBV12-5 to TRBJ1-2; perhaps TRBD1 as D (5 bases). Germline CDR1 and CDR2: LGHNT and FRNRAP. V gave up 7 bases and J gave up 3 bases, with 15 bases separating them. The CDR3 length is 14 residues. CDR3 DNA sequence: TGTGCTAGTGTGGACGACAGCAGGGACTATGGCTACACCTTC. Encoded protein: CASVDDSRDYGYTF. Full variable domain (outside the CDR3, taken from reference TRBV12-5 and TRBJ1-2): DARVTQTPRHKVTEMGQEVTMRCQPILGHNTVFWYRQTMMQGLELLAYFRNRAPLDDSGMPKDRFSAEMPDATLATLKIQPSEPRDSAVYFCASVDDSRDYGYTFGSGTRLTVV.